These T cell receptor beta chains were read from a single sample in a study of blood T cell repertoires in COVID-19. Profiled with immunoSEQ multiplex PCR; TCRdb holds only in-frame clones, not every one. In the table there are approximately 300,000 clones, more than 75% of which are singletons. Sequenced input: PBMCs or T cells enriched from blood (not recorded which). The receptor set was obtained from a woman in her twenties or thirties who had recovered from COVID-19. CDR3s include the opening cysteine and the closing phenylalanine or tryptophan. D genes are given only for firm matches. Rows give clone size only sometimes, using once, few, many, or a class for an expanded clone.

TRBJ2-1 | TRBV19 | . | TRBD1 | TGTGCCAGTAGTATAGAAGTGACAGGGGTCGATGAGCAGTTCTTC | CASSIEVTGVDEQFF
TRBJ1-5 | TRBV4-2 | . | TRBD1 | TGTGCCAGCAGCCCCGGACAGGGCAATCAGCCCCAGCATTTT | CASSPGQGNQPQHF
TRBJ1-2 | TRBV7-2 | . | TRBD1 | TGTGCCAGCAGCTTGGTTGCAACGGGACAGGGTTCCTTC | CASSLVATGQGSF
TRBJ2-1 | TRBV5-6 | . | . | TGTGCCAGCAGCCCTGGAACGGGTAGCTCCTACAATGAGCAGTTCTTC | CASSPGTGSSYNEQFF
TRBJ2-1 | TRBV5-1 | . | TRBD2 | TGCGCCAGCAGCTTCGGTCTAGCGGGGTACAATGAGCAGTTCTTC | CASSFGLAGYNEQFF
TRBJ2-2 | TRBV15 | . | TRBD1 | TGTGCCACCAGCGTACAGGGGCCGGACCCTCTGCACGGGGAGCTGTTTTTT | CATSVQGPDPLHGELFF
TRBJ2-7 | TRBV2 | . | TRBD2 | TGTGCCAGCAACAAGAATTTCGGGACTATTGACTCCTACGAGCAGTACTTC | CASNKNFGTIDSYEQYF
TRBJ2-7 | TRBV5-4 | once | . | TGTGCCAGCAGCTTGGCCGGGGGAATGGAAGGCGAGCAGTACTTC | CASSLAGGMEGEQYF
TRBJ1-3 | TRBV13 | . | . | TGTGCCAGCAGCCTATCCGGAGGCTCTGGAAACACCATATATTTT | CASSLSGGSGNTIYF
TRBJ2-4 | TRBV28 | once | . | TGTGCCAGCAGTTTAGCTAGCCTCATAGCCAAAAACATTCAGTACTTC | CASSLASLIAKNIQYF
TRBJ2-1 | TRBV5-6 | . | . | TGTGCCAGCAGCTTGGGAGGACTTACGACCAATGAGCAGTTCTTC | CASSLGGLTTNEQFF
TRBJ2-3 | TRBV5-6 | . | . | TGTGCCAGCAGCTTGGTTGCGGATACGCAGTATTTT | CASSLVADTQYF
TRBJ2-1 | TRBV29-1 | . | TRBD2 | TGCAGCGTTGAGTATAGCGGGGGGGCCGCTGAGCAGTTCTTC | CSVEYSGGAAEQFF
TRBJ1-6 | TRBV5-1 | . | . | TGCGCCAGCAGCTTAGGGAGCTCCTATAATTCACCCCTCCACTTT | CASSLGSSYNSPLHF
TRBJ2-7 | TRBV6-2/TRBV6-3 | . | TRBD1 | TGTGCCAGCAGTTACGGGACAGTTTCCGAGCAGTACTTC | CASSYGTVSEQYF
TRBJ2-1 | TRBV5-1 | . | TRBD1 | TGCGCCAGCAGCGCGGACAGGGTAGCCTACAATGAGCAGTTCTTC | CASSADRVAYNEQFF
TRBJ1-1 | TRBV19 | . | . | TGTGCCAGTAGTCCCTATACCGGCCAGGGCGAGACTGAAGCTTTCTTT | CASSPYTGQGETEAFF
TRBJ1-2 | TRBV6-5 | . | TRBD1 | TGTGCCAGCAGTTACTCGAAAGGGACAGGGGAAGGCTACACCTTC | CASSYSKGTGEGYTF
TRBJ2-4 | TRBV7-9 | . | TRBD2 | TGTGCCAGCAGCCTTAGCGGGGACATTCAGTACTTC | CASSLSGDIQYF
TRBJ1-4 | TRBV28 | . | . | TGTGCCAGCAGCCTACAGGGCCCTAATGAAAAACTGTTTTTT | CASSLQGPNEKLFF
TRBJ1-2 | TRBV6-5 | . | . | TGTGCCAGCAGTTACTATGAGGGTGTTAACTATGGCTACACCTTC | CASSYYEGVNYGYTF
TRBJ1-4 | TRBV5-1 | . | TRBD1 | TGCGCCAGCAGCTTGGACACAGGGGTTGAAAAACTGTTTTTT | CASSLDTGVEKLFF
TRBJ2-3 | TRBV4-2 | . | TRBD2 | TGTGCCAGCAGCCAAGGGCTAGCGGGGGGTCTATACGACACAGATACGCAGTATTTT | CASSQGLAGGLYDTDTQYF
TRBJ2-6 | TRBV5-1 | . | . | TGCGCCAGCAGCTCTGGCGGTGGAATGCGGGCCAACGTCCTGACTTTC | CASSSGGGMRANVLTF
TRBJ2-3 | TRBV11-2 | . | . | TGTGCCAGCAGCTTAGTCGGGGATTACAGCACAGATACGCAGTATTTT | CASSLVGDYSTDTQYF
TRBJ2-5 | TRBV21-1 | . | . | TGTGCCAGCAGCACTAGGACAGAGGAACAAGAGACCCAGTACTTC | CASSTRTEEQETQYF
TRBJ2-1 | TRBV29-1 | . | TRBD2 | TGCAGCGGGTCCCGGCGGGGGGGAGGCAATGAGCAGTTCTTC | CSGSRRGGGNEQFF
TRBJ1-6 | TRBV27 | . | . | TGTGCCAGCTCCTCTAACGTTTTTACACCCCTCCACTTT | CASSSNVFTPLHF
TRBJ2-7 | TRBV6-5 | . | . | TGTGCCAGCCGACGCCGGGACTCCTCCTACGAGCAGTACTTC | CASRRRDSSYEQYF
TRBJ2-1 | TRBV2 | . | . | TGTGCCAGCACTCCTCCGAGACTAGGGGGGGTTGAGCAGTTCTTC | CASTPPRLGGVEQFF
TRBJ2-4 | TRBV20-1 | . | . | TGCAGTGCTAGTCTGGGTGGGGGGAACATTCAGTACTTC | CSASLGGGNIQYF
TRBJ2-3 | TRBV7-2 | . | . | TGTGCCAGCAGCTTAGTGGGAGGTCAGGGAGATACGCAGTATTTT | CASSLVGGQGDTQYF
TRBJ1-1 | TRBV7-2 | . | TRBD1 | TGTGCCAGCACCTCGGGACAGGGGAACACTGAAGCTTTCTTT | CASTSGQGNTEAFF
TRBJ2-3 | TRBV7-6 | . | . | TGTGCCAGCAGCCTGCCCCCTAGCCCCAGCACAGATACGCAGTATTTT | CASSLPPSPSTDTQYF
TRBJ1-1 | TRBV7-8 | . | . | TGTGCCAGCAGCCCCAGAGGACTGGTGGGCACTGAAGCTTTCTTT | CASSPRGLVGTEAFF
TRBJ1-2 | TRBV30 | . | TRBD1 | TGTGCCTGGACAGGGGGCCGAAACTATGGCTACACCTTC | CAWTGGRNYGYTF
TRBJ2-2 | TRBV19 | . | . | TGTGCCAGTAGTCCCAGGGAGGGGGAGCCCGGGGAGCTGTTTTTT | CASSPREGEPGELFF
TRBJ2-5 | TRBV19 | . | TRBD1 | TGTGCCAGTAGTTCCCGGACAGGGCGAGAGACCCAGTACTTC | CASSSRTGRETQYF
TRBJ1-1 | TRBV30 | . | . | TGTGCCTGGAGTAGTTTCACAGGGAGAGCTTTCTTT | CAWSSFTGRAFF
TRBJ2-3 | TRBV5-8 | . | TRBD2 | TGTGCCAGCAGCTCTCCGGGACTAGCGACAGATACGCAGTATTTT | CASSSPGLATDTQYF
TRBJ1-3 | TRBV11-1 | . | . | TGTGCCAGCAGCCTTGAGGACACTGGAAACACCATATATTTT | CASSLEDTGNTIYF
TRBJ1-1 | TRBV10-1 | . | . | TGCGCCAGCAGTAGCGACGGTAAAGCTTTCTTT | CASSSDGKAFF
TRBJ1-2 | TRBV2 | few | . | TGTGCCAGCAGTAGACAGGCTAACTATGGCTACACCTTC | CASSRQANYGYTF
TRBJ2-1 | TRBV9 | once | . | TGTGCCAGCAGCTCCCGAGGGCTAGCAACGCATGAGCAGTTCTTC | CASSSRGLATHEQFF
TRBJ1-2 | TRBV27 | . | TRBD1 | TGTGCCAGCAGGATGACAGGGGGCGTATATGGCTACACCTTC | CASRMTGGVYGYTF
TRBJ2-6 | TRBV5-1 | . | TRBD1 | TGCGCCAGCAGCCCGTGGACAGGGGACGGGGCCAACGTCCTGACTTTC | CASSPWTGDGANVLTF
TRBJ1-5 | TRBV29-1 | . | . | TGCAGCGTTGAGCCAGAAAGCAATCAGCCCCAGCATTTT | CSVEPESNQPQHF
TRBJ2-1 | TRBV3-1/TRBV3-2 | . | TRBD2 | TGTGCCAGCAGCGCAACTAGCGGAAACTACAATGAGCAGTTCTTC | CASSATSGNYNEQFF
TRBJ2-2 | TRBV2 | once | . | TGTGCCAGCAGTACCAGGGAATCCGGGGAGCTGTTTTTT | CASSTRESGELFF
TRBJ1-4 | TRBV12-2 | few | . | TGTGCAAGTCGCTGTGGACAGGCTAATGAAAAACTGTTTTTT | CASRCGQANEKLFF
TRBJ2-1 | TRBV3-1/TRBV3-2 | . | TRBD1 | TGTGCCAGCAGCCTACAGGGGGTCGGGAACAATGAGCAGTTCTTC | CASSLQGVGNNEQFF
TRBJ1-1 | TRBV6-2/TRBV6-3 | . | TRBD1 | TGTGCCAGCAGTTCGGGACAGGATGGGCACACTGAAGCTTTCTTT | CASSSGQDGHTEAFF
TRBJ2-3 | TRBV3-1/TRBV3-2 | . | . | TGTGCCAGCAGCCAAGCGTTCGGGGGGCTGGTAGATACGCAGTATTTT | CASSQAFGGLVDTQYF
TRBJ1-6 | TRBV27 | . | . | TGTGCCAGCAGTTATCTAGGAGGGAACTATAATTCACCCCTCCACTTT | CASSYLGGNYNSPLHF
TRBJ1-3 | TRBV18 | once | . | TGTGCCAGCCTCAGGCAGTCTGCTGGAAACACCATATATTTT | CASLRQSAGNTIYF
TRBJ2-3 | TRBV4-2 | . | TRBD2 | TGTGCCAGCAGCCAAGTTCGGCGCGGGGGAGGCACAGATACGCAGTATTTT | CASSQVRRGGGTDTQYF
TRBJ1-4 | TRBV7-8 | . | . | TGTGCCAGCACCGAACTAAGAAACCACGGGGAAAAACTGTTTTTT | CASTELRNHGEKLFF
TRBJ1-5 | TRBV20-1 | . | TRBD1 | TGCAGTGCTAGTCCCAGGGGGAGGCCCAATCAGCCCCAGCATTTT | CSASPRGRPNQPQHF